The clone carrying this TCR beta chain was seen a few times. Germline CDR1 reads SGHRS; CDR2 reads YFSETQ. The CDR3 has 17 residues. Trimming at V came to 0 bases and at J to 0 bases, leaving 6 bases not matched to a gene. The use of a sample-barcoded 5' primer and a J-beta primer mix characterized a second PCR of about 6 to 11 cycles. TCRdb recomputed calls from the 5' RACE reads with MiXCR, one row per CDR3 protein. The sample carries around 800,000 distinct CDR3 sequences, roughly 24% recorded once. The sample comes from a study of blood T cells in healthy people across ages. These records were also assigned to another study, of T cells of mothers and their children.

The chain has TRBV5-1 and TRBJ2-4, with TRBD2 matching over 7 bases. This clonotype was obtained from a boy aged 5 to 17 in good health. Sequences were obtained from blood. The CDR3 DNA is TGCGCCAGCAGCTTGGGGAGCGGGACCCTAGCCAAAAACATTCAGTACTTC. Translating it yields CASSLGSGTLAKNIQYF. The full variable domain, completed using reference TRBV5-1 and TRBJ2-4, is KAGVTQTPRYLIKTRGQQVTLSCSPISGHRSVSWYQQTPGQGLQFLFEYFSETQRNKGNFPGRFSGRQFSNSRSEMNVSTLELGDSALYLCASSLGSGTLAKNIQYFGAGTRLSVL.